This T cell receptor beta chain comes out of a study of T cells in narcolepsy. Study-wide background: Healthy controls were enrolled alongside patients with narcolepsy type 1 or type 2. Study results and caveats: Blood of same and different patients, but not healthy controls, reportedly held recurring autoreactive clonotypes.

Profiled with immunoSEQ multiplex PCR; TCRdb holds only in-frame clones, not every one. There are about 30,000 clones in the sample; 75% to 85% occur only once, and 1.1% lies in the top ten. This CDR3 region has 16 residues. CDR1 and CDR2 (germline): MNHNY, SVGAGI (reference sequence). The trim removed 7 bases at V and 5 bases at J, leaving 16 bases unmatched. A remark on this clone: The antigen remains undetermined.

The TCR originated in a human donor with narcolepsy. J is TRBJ2-5 and V is TRBV6-6, with 7 bases that match TRBD1. Sample: CD45RA- memory CD4+ T cells from PBMCs. CDR3 nucleotide sequence: TGTGCCAGCACGGGGACAGCCAGTTTTGCAGGGGAGACCCAGTACTTC. It codes for CASTGTASFAGETQYF.